Each of the 17 T cell receptor beta chains below was sequenced from the same sample in a study of siplizumab effects on memory and regulatory T cells. TCRdb keeps only in-frame clones here, not all; method: immunoSEQ multiplex PCR. The profile shows around 100,000 clones, 80% to 95% of them singletons. Sequences were obtained from CD4+ T cells sorted from blood. Receptors originate from a human donor in good health.

The CDR3: CASSERGGQYF. As DNA, the CDR3 is TGTGCCAGCAGTGAACGGGGGGGGCAGTACTTC. This chain joins TRBV2 and TRBJ2-7; 8 positions agree with TRBD2. This CDR3 is 11 amino acids long. With V trimmed by 2 bases and J by 9 bases, 0 bases remained unmatched. CDR1 and CDR2 (germline): SNHLY, FYNNEI.

This sequence joins TRBV12-5 and TRBJ2-7, with D hard to call. Germline V CDR1 and CDR2: LGHNT, FRNRAP. Trimming removed 1 base from V and 2 bases from J, with 12 bases in between. This CDR3 region has 15 residues. The CDR3 loop reads CASGLAQSPAYEQYF. CDR3 bases: TGTGCTAGTGGTTTGGCTCAGAGTCCCGCCTACGAGCAGTACTTC. Supplemented by reference TRBV12-5 and TRBJ2-7, the full variable domain reads DARVTQTPRHKVTEMGQEVTMRCQPILGHNTVFWYRQTMMQGLELLAYFRNRAPLDDSGMPKDRFSAEMPDATLATLKIQPSEPRDSAVYFCASGLAQSPAYEQYFGPGTRLTVT.

V usage is TRBV25-1 and J usage is TRBJ2-6; D is possibly TRBD1 (6 bases). Germline V gene data show CDR1 as MGHDK and CDR2 as SYGVNS. This CDR3 has 18 amino acids. Trimming took 6 bases from V and 2 from J, leaving 20 bases between them. As DNA, the CDR3 is TGTGCCAGCAGCCCGGTGCAGGGGTTTAGCCCTGGGGCCAACGTCCTGACTTTC. Its protein product is CASSPVQGFSPGANVLTF.

This rearrangement joins TRBV13 to TRBJ2-3, with 11 bases identical to TRBD2. CDR3 length equals 16 residues. Germline values: CDR1 PRHDT, CDR2 FYEKMQ (reference sequence). The trim removed 8 bases at V and 2 bases at J, leaving 9 bases unmatched. CDR3 sequence reads: CASQELAGGTTDTQYF. In DNA, the CDR3 is TGTGCCAGCCAGGAGTTAGCGGGGGGGACCACAGATACGCAGTATTTT. Full variable domain (missing parts from reference TRBV13 and TRBJ2-3): AAGVIQSPRHLIKEKRETATLKCYPIPRHDTVYWYQQGPGQDPQFLISFYEKMQSDKGSIPDRFSAQQFSDYHSELNMSSLELGDSALYFCASQELAGGTTDTQYFGPGTRLTVL.

The V and J genes are TRBV30 and TRBJ2-7; D assignment may be TRBD1 or TRBD2 (5 bases each). CDR1 is GTSNPN, CDR2 SVGIG, per germline (reference sequence). V was cut by 1 base and J by 5 bases, with 12 bases left in between. This CDR3 is built from 13 residues. Here the CDR3 reads CAWSGVRGNEQYF. CDR3 DNA: TGTGCCTGGAGTGGGGTGAGGGGAAACGAGCAGTACTTC.

The chain has TRBV5-1 and TRBJ1-3; no firm D call. Per the germline V gene, CDR1 is SGHRS and CDR2 is YFSETQ. V gave up 4 bases and J gave up 4 bases, with 18 bases separating them. The CDR3 length is 16 residues. This chain's CDR3 is CASSDGPLGSGNTIYF. The CDR3 bases are TGCGCCAGCAGCGATGGACCGTTGGGGAGCGGAAACACCATATATTTT.

This clone was counted only a few times. The chain uses TRBV25-1 and TRBJ2-3; D remains ambiguous. Germline values: CDR1 MGHDK, CDR2 SYGVNS. This CDR3 contains 13 residues. Between the trimmed V and J ends, which lost 2 bases and 1 base, there was a span of 4 bases. CDR3 protein: CASSEVGTDTQYF. CDR3 nucleotides: TGTGCCAGCAGTGAAGTAGGCACAGATACGCAGTATTTT.

This chain uses TRBV20-1 with TRBJ2-3; D is unresolved. Per the germline V gene, CDR1 is DFQATT and CDR2 is SNEGSKA (reference sequence). Trimming left V 8 bases short and J 7 bases short, with 13 bases between. This CDR3 has 11 residues. The CDR3 loop reads CSQELENTQYF. The DNA for the CDR3 is TGCAGTCAGGAACTCGAAAATACGCAGTATTTT.

V gene TRBV19 combines with J gene TRBJ2-3; D call uncertain. Germline V gene sequence: CDR1 LNHDA, CDR2 SQIVND (reference sequence). The CDR3 covers 13 residues. V lost 6 bases and J 3 bases, leaving 10 bases between the germline ends. The CDR3 sequence: CASSRPGTDTQYF. CDR3 nucleotide sequence: TGTGCCAGTAGCCGCCCCGGAACAGATACGCAGTATTTT.

CDR3 coding DNA: TGTGCCAGCAGCTTAACTCGGACGGCCCACGATACGCAGTATTTT. This gives the protein CASSLTRTAHDTQYF. V usage is TRBV7-3 and J usage is TRBJ2-3; no definite D call. Trimming removed 0 bases from V and 6 bases from J, with 13 bases in between. Germline loops: CDR1 SGHTA, CDR2 FQGTGA. The length of the CDR3 is 15 residues.

The chain couples TRBV5-6 to TRBJ1-2; the match to TRBD1 covers 7 bases. The CDR3 is 16 amino acids. The germline V gene has CDR1 SGHDT and CDR2 YYEEEE. V was clipped by 2 bases and J by 3 bases; unmatched bases: 10. The CDR3 DNA follows: TGTGCCAGCAGCTTACCCCCGACAGGGACCCACTATGGCTACACCTTC. Amino acids: CASSLPPTGTHYGYTF. The full variable domain, with the rest looked up from reference TRBV5-6 and TRBJ1-2, is DAGVTQSPTHLIKTRGQQVTLRCSPKSGHDTVSWYQQALGQGPQFIFQYYEEEERQRGNFPDRFSGHQFPNYSSELNVNALLLGDSALYLCASSLPPTGTHYGYTFGSGTRLTVV.

The chain employs TRBV9 and TRBJ1-3, with D maybe TRBD1 (5 bases). The CDR3 spans 16 residues. Germline V lookup: CDR1 SGDLS, CDR2 YYNGEE. Trimming removed 0 bases at V and 0 bases at J, with 10 bases between. The CDR3 coding sequence is TGTGCCAGCAGCGTAGCAGGGTACTCCTCTGGAAACACCATATATTTT. This codes for CASSVAGYSSGNTIYF.

This chain uses TRBV19 with TRBJ1-4; D remains unclear. V lost 3 bases and J 4 bases, leaving 12 bases between the germline ends. Per the germline V gene, CDR1 is LNHDA and CDR2 is SQIVND (reference sequence). This CDR3 is built from 15 residues. The CDR3 loop is CASSIDRPFNEKLFF. CDR3 nucleotides: TGTGCCAGTAGTATTGACCGTCCATTTAATGAAAAACTGTTTTTT. The entire variable domain, with the rest obtained from reference TRBV19 and TRBJ1-4, is as follows: DGGITQSPKYLFRKEGQNVTLSCEQNLNHDAMYWYRQDPGQGLRLIYYSQIVNDFQKGDIAEGYSVSREKKESFPLTVTSAQKNPTAFYLCASSIDRPFNEKLFFGSGTQLSVL.

This clone appeared a single time. The genes are TRBV30 and TRBJ1-5; 7 nucleotides align to TRBD1. This CDR3 is 13 amino acids long. Unmatched junction bases numbered 2, after V lost 4 bases and J lost 2 bases. CDR1 and CDR2 (germline): GTSNPN, SVGIG (reference sequence). Written as DNA, the CDR3 is TGTGCCTGGAAAGGACAGGGCAATCAGCCCCAGCATTTT. Protein product: CAWKGQGNQPQHF.

The chain combines TRBV6-5 with TRBJ2-7; tentative D call: TRBD2 (5 bases). V lost 0 bases and J 3 bases, leaving 12 bases between the germline ends. The CDR3 extends over 15 amino acids. Germline V gene lookup returns CDR1 MNHEY and CDR2 SVGAGI. CDR3 protein: CASSYSDSRGYEQYF. CDR3 in DNA: TGTGCCAGCAGTTACTCAGATTCCCGGGGCTACGAGCAGTACTTC.

The chain links TRBV28 to TRBJ1-2; unclear D gene. Trimming took 5 bases from V and 4 from J, leaving 8 bases between them. Germline V gene sequence: CDR1 MDHEN, CDR2 SYDVKM. This CDR3 is 12 amino acids long. Here the CDR3 reads CASSPGGYGYTF. DNA of the CDR3: TGTGCCAGCAGTCCCGGTGGCTATGGCTACACCTTC.

The gene calls are TRBV10-3 and TRBJ2-1, with 16 bases matching TRBD2. Per the germline V gene, CDR1 is ENHRY and CDR2 is SYGVKD. With 4 bases clipped from V and 9 bases from J, the junction kept 3 bases outside the gene matches. CDR3 length: 15 amino acids. The chain's CDR3 is CAISAGTSGGGEQFF. The DNA for the CDR3 is TGTGCCATCAGTGCCGGGACTAGCGGGGGGGGTGAGCAGTTCTTC.